The 25 T cell receptor beta chains listed next were all sequenced from one sample in a study of shared clonotypes between healthy human individuals. Naivety among CD8 cells was defined by CD45RO negativity and positive CCR7 selection, thereby excluding terminally differentiated effector memory CD45RA+ cells. Clones were sequenced by immunoSEQ multiplex PCR, and TCRdb holds only the in-frame ones, with some missing. This table has about 2.1 million clones, 93% appearing once. The sequenced sample consisted of naive CD8+ T cells from PBMCs. These receptors were collected from a man aged 18 to 30 in good health. Some clones in this sample may be carry-over from other donors' samples.

In this sample, this clone turned up once. The chain employs TRBV5-4 and TRBJ2-1; D gene ambiguous. Trimming shortened V by 0 bases and J by 10 bases, and 11 bases separated the two germline ends. Per the germline V gene, CDR1 is SGHNT and CDR2 is YYREEE (reference sequence). The CDR3 is made up of 13 amino acids. CDR3 residues: CASSLGQGAEQFF. The CDR3 DNA is TGTGCCAGCAGCTTGGGTCAAGGCGCCGAGCAGTTCTTC.

J is TRBJ2-1 and V is TRBV27; 8 bases map to TRBD2. V was pared by 0 bases and J by 7 bases, with 5 bases of the junction left unmatched. CDR1 MNHEY and CDR2 SMNVEV come from the germline V gene (reference sequence). The CDR3 contains 15 residues. CDR3 nucleotides: TGTGCCAGCAGTTTATCCCCGGGAGGGCCGAATGAGCAGTTCTTC. It is translated as CASSLSPGGPNEQFF.

This clone was seen once. The J gene is TRBJ1-1, the V gene TRBV9; D unclear. Trimming pared 3 bases from V and 6 bases from J, leaving 12 bases between. Germline V gene data show CDR1 as SGDLS and CDR2 as YYNGEE. This CDR3 has 13 residues. CDR3 protein: CASSDSREAEAFF. As DNA, the CDR3 is TGTGCCAGCAGCGATAGCCGGGAGGCTGAAGCTTTCTTT.

This chain links TRBV9 with TRBJ1-1; D not certain. V lost 0 bases and J 6 bases, leaving 12 bases between the germline ends. Germline-derived CDR1 and CDR2 are SGDLS and YYNGEE. This CDR3 is built from 14 residues. The CDR3 DNA follows: TGTGCCAGCAGCGTAGAGGCAGCCGAGGCTGAAGCTTTCTTT. Translated, it gives CASSVEAAEAEAFF.

The chain links TRBV18 to TRBJ1-1, with D possibly TRBD1 on 6 matching bases. Germline CDR1 KGHSH, CDR2 LQKENI. There are 17 residues in the CDR3. Trimming shortened V by 5 bases and J by 7 bases, and 26 bases separated the two germline ends. CDR3 DNA: TGTGCCAGCTCATCGGATGTTGCAGGGGCCGGCTCCGATGAAGCTTTCTTT. Translated: CASSSDVAGAGSDEAFF.

The CDR3 nucleotides read TGTGCCAGTAGTCCAACACAGGGGAAAGTCTCCTACAATGAGCAGTTCTTC. Its translation is CASSPTQGKVSYNEQFF. The genes are TRBV19 and TRBJ2-1; 7 bases match TRBD1. Germline V CDR1 and CDR2: LNHDA, SQIVND (reference sequence). J gave up 0 bases and V 5 bases, and 10 bases lay outside the gene matches. The CDR3 is 17 residues long.

The chain uses TRBV27 and TRBJ2-7, with TRBD1 as a possible D gene (6 bases). Germline V CDR1 and CDR2: MNHEY, SMNVEV (reference sequence). The V and J ends lost 8 bases and 0 bases respectively, with 14 bases between them. The CDR3 runs 14 residues. The CDR3 here is CASGLGGSSYEQYF. Written as DNA, the CDR3 is TGTGCCAGCGGTCTAGGGGGTAGCTCCTACGAGCAGTACTTC.

The chain has TRBV11-2 and TRBJ2-7; D unresolved. The V gene lost 4 bases and the J gene lost 11 bases, with 12 bases spanning the gap. The length of the CDR3 is 11 residues. Germline loops: CDR1 SGHAT, CDR2 FQNNGV. The CDR3 DNA reads TGTGCCAGCAGCTATGGCCTTAACAAGTACTTC. Encoded protein: CASSYGLNKYF.

The chain joins TRBV27 to TRBJ1-2, with D hard to call. Germline V lookup: CDR1 MNHEY, CDR2 SMNVEV (reference sequence). V lost 2 bases and J lost 7, with 20 bases in between. The CDR3 length is 16 residues. The CDR3 loop reads CASSLLSTQFIGGYTF. The CDR3 nucleotides are TGTGCCAGCAGTTTACTTTCAACCCAATTCATAGGTGGCTACACCTTC.

The chain combines TRBV9 with TRBJ2-1, with a possible D match to TRBD1 (6 bases). Germline CDR1 is SGDLS and CDR2 is YYNGEE. V lost 4 bases to trimming and J lost 6 bases, with 20 bases between them. CDR3 size: 16 residues. As DNA, the CDR3 is TGTGCCAGCAGCCCGCTAAAGGGGGTTTTGGGCAATGAGCAGTTCTTC. Translating gives CASSPLKGVLGNEQFF.

This clone was recorded only once. The chain combines TRBV19 with TRBJ2-2; 12 bases are shared with TRBD1. The CDR3 runs 17 residues. From germline, CDR1 is LNHDA and CDR2 SQIVND (reference sequence). Trimming removed 3 bases from V and 5 bases from J; junction bases left unmatched: 7. This CDR3 is CASSIGTGGARTGELFF. CDR3 DNA sequence: TGTGCCAGTAGTATCGGGACAGGGGGCGCCAGGACCGGGGAGCTGTTTTTT.

The chain joins TRBV30 to TRBJ2-2, with D unclear. CDR1 is GTSNPN, CDR2 SVGIG, per germline (reference sequence). Trimming shortened V by 0 bases and J by 9 bases, and 11 bases separated the two germline ends. The CDR3 has 13 residues. CDR3 protein: CAWSVRGGRELFF. The CDR3 bases are TGTGCCTGGAGTGTACGCGGCGGCCGGGAGCTGTTTTTT.

The chain uses TRBV7-8 and TRBJ2-7; D remains unclear. The CDR3 loop spans 13 amino acids. Trimming took 0 bases from V and 3 from J, leaving 6 bases between them. CDR1 SGHVS and CDR2 FQNEAQ come from the germline V gene. CDR3 nucleotides: TGTGCCAGCAGCTTAGCTCCCATCTACGAGCAGTACTTC. Translation gives CASSLAPIYEQYF.

The sample holds one count of this clone. The rearrangement joins TRBV6-1 to TRBJ1-2, with D perhaps matching TRBD1 (6 bases). The length of the CDR3 is 13 residues. The V gene lost 4 bases and the J gene lost 6 bases, with 12 bases spanning the gap. CDR1 and CDR2 from the germline V gene are MNHNS and SASEGT. The CDR3 DNA follows: TGTGCCAGCAGTGCGGTCCCAGGGGATGGCTACACCTTC. Translation gives CASSAVPGDGYTF.

The chain carries TRBV5-1 and TRBJ2-3; weak D call: TRBD1 (6 bases). Looked up from germline, CDR1 is SGHRS and CDR2 is YFSETQ. The CDR3 spans 14 residues. The V end was cut by 4 bases, the J end by 0 bases, with 9 bases between. The CDR3, as DNA: TGCGCCAGCAGCCGGACAGAGAGCACAGATACGCAGTATTTT. Protein sequence: CASSRTESTDTQYF.

This chain connects TRBV29-1 to TRBJ2-7; D possibly corresponds to TRBD1 (6 bases). Looked up from germline, CDR1 is SQVTM and CDR2 is ANQGSEA. V lost 6 bases to trimming and J lost 0 bases, with 12 bases between them. The CDR3 runs to 13 residues. This chain's CDR3 is CSVKTGLSYEQYF. For the CDR3, the DNA is TGCAGCGTGAAGACAGGCCTCTCCTACGAGCAGTACTTC.

This rearrangement joins TRBV5-6 to TRBJ2-1; perhaps TRBD2 as D (6 bases). The CDR3 extends over 13 amino acids. Trimming removed 9 bases from V and 3 bases from J, with 13 bases in between. Germline V gene lookup returns CDR1 SGHDT and CDR2 YYEEEE. For the CDR3, the DNA is TGTGCCACTGCATCGGGGGACTACAATGAGCAGTTCTTC. Its protein product is CATASGDYNEQFF.

For this clone: Additional DNA sequences in this sample encode the identical CDR3. This chain uses TRBV10-3 with TRBJ1-5; D is uncertain. Germline CDR1 ENHRY, CDR2 SYGVKD. This CDR3 has 13 residues. The V and J ends lost 5 bases and 0 bases respectively, with 5 bases between them. The CDR3 sequence is CAISYSSNQPQHF. CDR3 in DNA: TGTGCCATCAGTTACAGTAGCAATCAGCCCCAGCATTTT.

The gene calls are TRBV27 and TRBJ2-1, with 9 nucleotides matching TRBD2. Losses at the gene ends were 1 base for V and 4 bases for J; bases not matched to a gene: 5. CDR1 is MNHEY, CDR2 SMNVEV, per germline (reference sequence). The CDR3 is 16 residues long. The CDR3 DNA reads as TGTGCCAGCAGTTTATACGCGGGAGGGCCTTACAATGAGCAGTTCTTC. This sequence encodes CASSLYAGGPYNEQFF.

The genes are TRBV11-2 and TRBJ2-3, with 13 bases that match TRBD2. CDR1 SGHAT and CDR2 FQNNGV come from the germline V gene. This CDR3 contains 18 residues. With V trimmed by 5 bases and J by 9 bases, 17 bases remained unmatched. For the CDR3, the DNA is TGTGCCAGCAGCCTAGTTAATGTGGTACTAGCGGGAGGGGACACGCAGTATTTT. Its translation is CASSLVNVVLAGGDTQYF.

This clone has just a few counts. This sample also contains other DNA sequences that code for the same CDR3. The chain uses TRBV9 and TRBJ1-5; D might be TRBD1 (5 bases). CDR1 and CDR2 (germline): SGDLS, YYNGEE. The CDR3 runs 15 residues. V was clipped by 0 bases and J by 3 bases, with 10 bases between them. This CDR3 is CASSVGDSSNQPQHF. The CDR3 DNA follows: TGTGCCAGCAGCGTAGGAGACAGCTCCAATCAGCCCCAGCATTTT.

This chain connects TRBV7-8 to TRBJ2-4, with 9 bases matching TRBD2. This CDR3 has 16 amino acids. Germline lookup yields CDR1 SGHVS and CDR2 FQNEAQ. V lost 5 bases and J lost 2; bases outside the gene matches: 7. This chain's CDR3 is CASSPGASGTKNIQYF. Written as DNA, the CDR3 is TGTGCCAGCAGCCCAGGGGCTAGCGGGACCAAAAACATTCAGTACTTC.

V gene TRBV4-1 combines with J gene TRBJ1-1; maybe TRBD1 (6 bases). The CDR3 contains 16 residues. V lost 3 bases and J lost 0, with 14 bases in between. Germline lookup yields CDR1 MGHRA and CDR2 YSYEKL. The CDR3 sequence: CASSQRIGQLNTEAFF. CDR3 nucleotide sequence: TGCGCCAGCAGCCAGAGGATCGGACAGCTGAACACTGAAGCTTTCTTT.

The CDR3 here is CASSPRLGTYYGYTF. The CDR3 DNA is TGTGCCAGCAGTCCCCGGCTCGGGACTTACTATGGCTACACCTTC. V gene TRBV27 combines with J gene TRBJ1-2, with D perhaps TRBD1 (5 bases). Per germline, CDR1 MNHEY and CDR2 SMNVEV (reference sequence). V was pared by 5 bases and J by 3 bases, with 16 bases between. This CDR3 comprises 15 residues.

The chain uses TRBV7-9 and TRBJ2-7, with 7 bases identical to TRBD2. The CDR3 runs to 15 residues. Looked up from germline, CDR1 is SEHNR and CDR2 is FQNEAQ (reference sequence). V trimming: 5 bases; J trimming: 3 bases; junction bases outside the gene matches: 10. DNA of the CDR3: TGTGCCAGCAGCCTCGCGGGGGATCCCTACTACGAGCAGTACTTC. Translation gives CASSLAGDPYYEQYF.